The 5 T cell receptor beta chains below were found in one sample sequenced in a study of cytomegalovirus exposure and HLA in healthy donors. Both 60 Vbeta primers and 13 Jbeta primers went into the PCR. The repertoire was sequenced with immunoSEQ multiplex PCR; TCRdb's copy has only in-frame clones and lacks some. The sample comprises 70,000 or so clones, roughly 90% of which are singletons, and roughly 2% rests with the top ten. Sequenced sample: PBMCs. These receptor sequences come from a woman aged 25-40 years in good health and CMV-seronegative.

The chain recombines TRBV7-8 with TRBJ2-1, with D perhaps TRBD2 (6 bases). This CDR3 has 16 residues. V dropped 5 bases and J dropped 4 bases, with 18 bases sitting between them. The germline gives CDR1 SGHVS, CDR2 FQNEAQ. The CDR3 DNA sequence: TGTGCCAGCAGCGTGCCGGGACTTAATTCATACAATGAGCAGTTCTTC. Protein: CASSVPGLNSYNEQFF.

This chain uses TRBV19 with TRBJ1-2; 10 bases are shared with TRBD1. Germline V gene data show CDR1 as LNHDA and CDR2 as SQIVND (reference sequence). V shed 7 bases and J 8 bases; nucleotides not matched to a gene: 16. This CDR3 is 16 amino acids long. The CDR3 sequence: CASKTDPGTGVGGYTF. The CDR3 DNA sequence: TGTGCCAGTAAGACCGACCCCGGGACAGGGGTCGGGGGCTACACCTTC.

This clone ranks as medium-sized (0.01 to 0.1%). The rearrangement links TRBV7-9 to TRBJ1-5; 10 bases match TRBD1. The CDR3 is 15 residues long. The junction had 7 bases not matched to a gene; V was cut back by 5 bases and J by 6 bases. Germline values: CDR1 SEHNR, CDR2 FQNEAQ (reference sequence). The CDR3 DNA is TGTGCCAGCAGCACCGGGACAGGGGAATTTCAGCCCCAGCATTTT. It yields the protein CASSTGTGEFQPQHF.

This chain uses TRBV6-5 with TRBJ1-2, with 8 bases identical to TRBD1. Germline CDR1 and CDR2: MNHEY and SVGAGI. The CDR3 covers 13 residues. J lost 4 bases, V lost 5 bases, and 3 bases had no gene match. The chain's CDR3 is CASSAGGSYGYTF. Written as DNA, the CDR3 is TGTGCCAGCAGTGCAGGGGGCTCCTATGGCTACACCTTC.

The table lists this clone with a count of one. The chain combines TRBV19 with TRBJ2-7; 8 bases map to TRBD1. CDR1 and CDR2 from the germline V gene are LNHDA and SQIVND (reference sequence). Trimming took 4 bases from V and 4 from J; bases not matched to a gene: 9. The CDR3 consists of 15 residues. CDR3 region: CASSNSDRVSYEQYF. CDR3 bases: TGTGCCAGTAGTAACTCGGACAGGGTATCGTACGAGCAGTACTTC.